This is a list of T cell receptor beta chains from one sample in a study of blood T cell repertoires in COVID-19. Assay: immunoSEQ multiplex PCR; the TCRdb copy retains only in-frame clones and omits some. The sample lists 300,000 to 350,000 clones; around 87% were seen once. The source material was PBMCs or T cells enriched from blood (not recorded which). The source is a woman under 30 with acute COVID-19. CDR3s include the opening cysteine and the closing phenylalanine or tryptophan. The D gene is left open where the match is weak. Clone size is stated in some rows and not others, as once, few, many or a class when expanded.

CDR3 length	D gene	V gene	clone size	J gene	CDR3 DNA	CDR3 protein
17	TRBD2	TRBV7-9	-	TRBJ2-5	TGTGCCAGCAGCCCCGGGACTAGCGGGAGGGCCGTGGAGACCCAGTACTTC	CASSPGTSGRAVETQYF
13	TRBD1	TRBV6-5	-	TRBJ1-4	TGTGCCAGCAGCAGGGACAGGGACGAAAAACTGTTTTTT	CASSRDRDEKLFF
14	-	TRBV4-2	-	TRBJ2-2	TGTGCCAGCACCCCGGGACTCAACACCGGGGAGCTGTTTTTT	CASTPGLNTGELFF
15	-	TRBV6-5	-	TRBJ2-5	TGTGCCAGCAGACGGTCATGGCGAGGTCAAGAGACCCAGTACTTC	CASRRSWRGQETQYF
17	TRBD2	TRBV19	-	TRBJ2-3	TGTGCCAGTAGTGTCCGACTAGCGGGAGGGCCCGGAGATACGCAGTATTTT	CASSVRLAGGPGDTQYF
12	-	TRBV10-3	once	TRBJ1-1	TGTGCCATCAGTGGGGGGGACACTGAAGCTTTCTTT	CAISGGDTEAFF
14	-	TRBV5-4	-	TRBJ2-7	TGTGCCAGCAGCTTTAACAGGGCCCACTACGAGCAGTACTTC	CASSFNRAHYEQYF
15	-	TRBV18	-	TRBJ1-4	TGTGCCAGCTCCCAAGGACAGCGATCTAATGAAAAACTGTTTTTT	CASSQGQRSNEKLFF
15	-	TRBV11-3	-	TRBJ2-2	TGTGCCAGCAGCCCGCAAAGGACTAAAACCGGGGAGCTGTTTTTT	CASSPQRTKTGELFF
15	-	TRBV28	-	TRBJ1-1	TGTGCCAGCAGTTTGTCAGGGGCTGGGAACACTGAAGCTTTCTTT	CASSLSGAGNTEAFF
14	-	TRBV28	once	TRBJ2-2	TGTGCCAGCAGTTTCCCCGCGAACACCGGGGAGCTGTTTTTT	CASSFPANTGELFF
12	TRBD1	TRBV12-3/TRBV12-4	-	TRBJ2-7	TGTGCCAGCAGTTTAACAGGGGTGGAGCAGTACTTC	CASSLTGVEQYF
15	-	TRBV6-5	-	TRBJ1-6	TGTGCCAGCAGTTACACCACAGGGCGGAATTCACCCCTCCACTTT	CASSYTTGRNSPLHF